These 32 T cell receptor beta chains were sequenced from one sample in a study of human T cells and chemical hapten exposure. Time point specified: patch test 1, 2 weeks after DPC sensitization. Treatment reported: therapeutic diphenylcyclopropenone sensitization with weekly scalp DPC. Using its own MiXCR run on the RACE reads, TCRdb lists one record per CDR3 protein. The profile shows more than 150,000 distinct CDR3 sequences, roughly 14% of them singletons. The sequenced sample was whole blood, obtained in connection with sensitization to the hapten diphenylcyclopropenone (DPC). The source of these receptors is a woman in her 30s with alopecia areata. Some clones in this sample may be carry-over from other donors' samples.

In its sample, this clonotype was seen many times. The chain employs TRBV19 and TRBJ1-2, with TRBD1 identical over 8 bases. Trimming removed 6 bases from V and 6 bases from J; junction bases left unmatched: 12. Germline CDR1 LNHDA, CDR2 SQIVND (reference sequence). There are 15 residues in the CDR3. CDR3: CASRPGQGPSDGYTF. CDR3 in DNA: TGTGCCAGTAGGCCAGGACAGGGCCCTAGCGATGGCTACACCTTC.

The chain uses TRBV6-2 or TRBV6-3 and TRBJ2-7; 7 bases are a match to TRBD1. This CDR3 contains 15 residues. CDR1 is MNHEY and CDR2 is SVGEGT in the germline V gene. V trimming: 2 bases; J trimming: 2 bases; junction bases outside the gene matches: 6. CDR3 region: CASSYRTGRTYEQYF. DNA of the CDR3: TGTGCCAGCAGTTACCGGACAGGTCGGACCTACGAGCAGTACTTC.

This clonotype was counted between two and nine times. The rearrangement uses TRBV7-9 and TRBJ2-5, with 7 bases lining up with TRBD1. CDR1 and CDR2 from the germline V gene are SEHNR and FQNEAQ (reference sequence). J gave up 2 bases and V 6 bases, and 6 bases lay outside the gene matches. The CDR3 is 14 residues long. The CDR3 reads CASSSGTAQETQYF. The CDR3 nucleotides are TGTGCCAGCAGTTCCGGGACAGCACAAGAGACCCAGTACTTC.

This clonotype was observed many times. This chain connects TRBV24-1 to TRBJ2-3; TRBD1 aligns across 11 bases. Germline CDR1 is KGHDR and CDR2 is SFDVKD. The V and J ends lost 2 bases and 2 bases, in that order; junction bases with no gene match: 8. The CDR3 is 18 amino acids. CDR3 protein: CATSDSSGTGGNTDTQYF. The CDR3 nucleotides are TGTGCCACCAGTGATTCATCCGGGACAGGGGGTAACACAGATACGCAGTATTTT.

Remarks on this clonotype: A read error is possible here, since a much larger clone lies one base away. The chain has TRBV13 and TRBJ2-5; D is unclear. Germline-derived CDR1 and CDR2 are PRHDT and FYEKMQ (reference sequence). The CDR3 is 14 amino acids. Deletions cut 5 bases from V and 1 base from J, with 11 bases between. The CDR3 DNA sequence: TGTGCCAGCAGCAGGTTTTGGACCCAAGAGACCCAGTACTTC. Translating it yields CASSRFWTQETQYF. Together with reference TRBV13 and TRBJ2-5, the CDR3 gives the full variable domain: AAGVIQSPRHLIKEKRETATLKCYPIPRHDTVYWYQQGPGQDPQFLISFYEKMQSDKGSIPDRFSAQQFSDYHSELNMSSLELGDSALYFCASSRFWTQETQYFGPGTRLLVL.

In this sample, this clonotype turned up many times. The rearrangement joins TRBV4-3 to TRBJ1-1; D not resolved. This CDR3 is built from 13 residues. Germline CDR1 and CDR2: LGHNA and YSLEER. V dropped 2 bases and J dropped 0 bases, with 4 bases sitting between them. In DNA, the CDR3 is TGCGCCAGCAGCCAATTACTGAACACTGAAGCTTTCTTT. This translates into CASSQLLNTEAFF.

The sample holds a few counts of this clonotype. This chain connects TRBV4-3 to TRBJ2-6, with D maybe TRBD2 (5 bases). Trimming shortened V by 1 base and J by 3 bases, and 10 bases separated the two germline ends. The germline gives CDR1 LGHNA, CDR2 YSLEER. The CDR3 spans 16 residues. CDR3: CASSQARVYGANVLTF. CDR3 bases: TGCGCCAGCAGCCAAGCGAGGGTTTATGGGGCCAACGTCCTGACTTTC.

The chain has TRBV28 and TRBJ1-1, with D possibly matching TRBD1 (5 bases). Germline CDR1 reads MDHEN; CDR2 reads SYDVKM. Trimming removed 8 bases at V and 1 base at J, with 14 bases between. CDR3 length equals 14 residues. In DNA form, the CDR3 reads TGTGCCAGCGGGGACCGACGGGAGAACACTGAAGCTTTCTTT. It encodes CASGDRRENTEAFF.

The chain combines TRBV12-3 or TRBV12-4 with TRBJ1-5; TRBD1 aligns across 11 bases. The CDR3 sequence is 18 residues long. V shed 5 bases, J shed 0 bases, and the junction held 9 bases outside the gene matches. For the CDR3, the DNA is TGTGCCAGCAGTCCCGGGACAGGGGGTCCGGCTAGCAATCAGCCCCAGCATTTT. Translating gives CASSPGTGGPASNQPQHF.

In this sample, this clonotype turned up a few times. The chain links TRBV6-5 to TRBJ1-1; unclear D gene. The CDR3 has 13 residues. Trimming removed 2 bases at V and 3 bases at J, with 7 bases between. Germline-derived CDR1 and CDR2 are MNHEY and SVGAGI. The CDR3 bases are TGTGCCAGCAGTTACGGGAGGGACACTGAAGCTTTCTTT. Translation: CASSYGRDTEAFF.

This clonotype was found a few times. CDR3 nucleotides: TGCAGTGCTAGGTGGGTCCTAGGAGGTGAGCAGTTCTTC. This translates into CSARWVLGGEQFF. V gene TRBV20-1 combines with J gene TRBJ2-1, with a tentative D call TRBD2 (5 bases). V was pared by 3 bases and J by 9 bases, with 15 bases between. The CDR3 runs 13 residues. Germline CDR1 and CDR2: DFQATT and SNEGSKA (reference sequence).

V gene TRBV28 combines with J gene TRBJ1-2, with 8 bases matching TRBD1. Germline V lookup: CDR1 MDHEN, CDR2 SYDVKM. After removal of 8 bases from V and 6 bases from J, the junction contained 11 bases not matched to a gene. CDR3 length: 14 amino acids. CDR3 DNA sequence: TGTGCCAGCGGGACAGGCCGGCTGGGGGATGGCTACACCTTC. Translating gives CASGTGRLGDGYTF.

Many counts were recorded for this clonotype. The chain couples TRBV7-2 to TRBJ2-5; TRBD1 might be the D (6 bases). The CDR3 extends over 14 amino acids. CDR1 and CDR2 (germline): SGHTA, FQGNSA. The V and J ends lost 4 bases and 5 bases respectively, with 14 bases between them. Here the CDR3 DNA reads TGTGCCAGCAGCTACCAGGGGCCCTCGGAGACCCAGTACTTC. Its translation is CASSYQGPSETQYF.

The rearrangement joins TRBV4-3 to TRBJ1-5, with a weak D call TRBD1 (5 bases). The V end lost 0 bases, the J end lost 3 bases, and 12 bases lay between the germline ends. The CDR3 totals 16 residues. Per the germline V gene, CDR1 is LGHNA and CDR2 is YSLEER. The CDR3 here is CASSQETGGLNQPQHF. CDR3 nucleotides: TGCGCCAGCAGCCAAGAAACAGGCGGCCTCAATCAGCCCCAGCATTTT.

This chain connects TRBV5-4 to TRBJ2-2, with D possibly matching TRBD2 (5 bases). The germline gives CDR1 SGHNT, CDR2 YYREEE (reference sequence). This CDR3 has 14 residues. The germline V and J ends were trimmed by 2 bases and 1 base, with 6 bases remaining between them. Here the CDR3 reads CASSFGGNTGELFF. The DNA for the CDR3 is TGTGCCAGCAGCTTCGGAGGGAACACCGGGGAGCTGTTTTTT.

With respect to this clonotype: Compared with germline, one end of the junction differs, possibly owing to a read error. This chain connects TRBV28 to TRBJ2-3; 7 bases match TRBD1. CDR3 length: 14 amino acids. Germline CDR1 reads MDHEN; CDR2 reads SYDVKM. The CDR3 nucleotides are TGTGCCAACAGTTTAACAGGGGTGGGAGATACGCAGTATTTT. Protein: CANSLTGVGDTQYF.

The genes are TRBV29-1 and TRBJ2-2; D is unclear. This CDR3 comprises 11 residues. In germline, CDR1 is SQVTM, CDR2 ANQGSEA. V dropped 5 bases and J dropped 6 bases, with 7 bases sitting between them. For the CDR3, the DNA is TGCAGCGTTCTCCTGCCCGGGGAGCTGTTTTTT. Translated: CSVLLPGELFF.

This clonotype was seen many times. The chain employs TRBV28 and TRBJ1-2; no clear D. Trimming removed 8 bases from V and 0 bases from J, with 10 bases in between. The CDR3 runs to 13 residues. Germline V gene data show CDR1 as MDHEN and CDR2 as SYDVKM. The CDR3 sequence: CASQTSANYGYTF. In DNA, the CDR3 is TGTGCCAGCCAAACCTCAGCTAACTATGGCTACACCTTC.

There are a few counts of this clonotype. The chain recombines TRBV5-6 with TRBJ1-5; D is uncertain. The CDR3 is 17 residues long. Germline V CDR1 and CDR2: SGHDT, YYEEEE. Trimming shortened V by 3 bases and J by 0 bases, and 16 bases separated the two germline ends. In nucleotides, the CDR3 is TGTGCCAGCAGCTCCTACAGAAAGCGATATAGCAATCAGCCCCAGCATTTT. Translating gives CASSSYRKRYSNQPQHF.

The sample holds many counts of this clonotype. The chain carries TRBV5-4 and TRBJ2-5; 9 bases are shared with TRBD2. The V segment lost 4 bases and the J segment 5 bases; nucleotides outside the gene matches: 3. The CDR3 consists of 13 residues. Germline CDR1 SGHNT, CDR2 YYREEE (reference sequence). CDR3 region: CASSRTSEETQYF. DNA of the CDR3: TGTGCCAGCAGCCGGACTAGCGAGGAGACCCAGTACTTC.

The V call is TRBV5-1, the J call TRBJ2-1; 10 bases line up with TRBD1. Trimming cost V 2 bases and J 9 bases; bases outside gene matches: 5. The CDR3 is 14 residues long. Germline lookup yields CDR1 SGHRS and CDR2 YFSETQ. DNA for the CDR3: TGCGCCAGCAGCTTCGGACAGGGGGTCGGTGAGCAGTTCTTC. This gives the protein CASSFGQGVGEQFF.

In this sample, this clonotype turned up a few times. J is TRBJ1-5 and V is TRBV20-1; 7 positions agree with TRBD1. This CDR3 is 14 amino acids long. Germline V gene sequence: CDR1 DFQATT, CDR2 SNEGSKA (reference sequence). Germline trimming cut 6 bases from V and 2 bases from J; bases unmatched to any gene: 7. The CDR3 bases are TGCAGTGCCGCGAGGGGGCCTCGCAATCAGCCCCAGCATTTT. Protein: CSAARGPRNQPQHF.

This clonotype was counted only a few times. The CDR3 DNA follows: TGTGCCAGCAGCTCACAACAGGGAGCGCGCTACACCTTC. Its translation: CASSSQQGARYTF. The genes are TRBV11-2 and TRBJ1-2, with TRBD1 as a possible D gene (6 bases). Trimming removed 4 bases from V and 9 bases from J, with 15 bases in between. This CDR3 is 13 amino acids long. Germline values: CDR1 SGHAT, CDR2 FQNNGV.

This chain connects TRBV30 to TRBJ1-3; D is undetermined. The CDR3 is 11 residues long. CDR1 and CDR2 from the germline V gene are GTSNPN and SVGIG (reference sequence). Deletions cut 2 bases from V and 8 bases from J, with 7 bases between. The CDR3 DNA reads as TGTGCCTGGAGTCGGTCGGACACCATATATTTT. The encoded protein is CAWSRSDTIYF.

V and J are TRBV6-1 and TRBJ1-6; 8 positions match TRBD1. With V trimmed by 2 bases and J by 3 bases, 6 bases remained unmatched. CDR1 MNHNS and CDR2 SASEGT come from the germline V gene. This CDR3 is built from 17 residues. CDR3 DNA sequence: TGTGCCAGCAGTGAACCTATCGGGACAGGCTATAATTCACCCCTCCACTTT. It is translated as CASSEPIGTGYNSPLHF.

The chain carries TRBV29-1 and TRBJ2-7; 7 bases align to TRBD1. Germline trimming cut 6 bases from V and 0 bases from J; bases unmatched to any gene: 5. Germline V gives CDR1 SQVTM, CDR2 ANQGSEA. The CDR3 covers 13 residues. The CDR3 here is CSVKDRSSYEQYF. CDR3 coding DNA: TGCAGCGTAAAGGACAGGAGCTCCTACGAGCAGTACTTC.

For the CDR3, the DNA is TGCAGTGCTTTACAGGGGCCAGATACGCAGTATTTT. It is translated as CSALQGPDTQYF. The chain uses TRBV20-1 and TRBJ2-3; TRBD1 agrees at 7 bases. Germline lookup yields CDR1 DFQATT and CDR2 SNEGSKA (reference sequence). The CDR3 covers 12 residues. V dropped 5 bases and J dropped 4; count of bases not matched to a gene: 3.

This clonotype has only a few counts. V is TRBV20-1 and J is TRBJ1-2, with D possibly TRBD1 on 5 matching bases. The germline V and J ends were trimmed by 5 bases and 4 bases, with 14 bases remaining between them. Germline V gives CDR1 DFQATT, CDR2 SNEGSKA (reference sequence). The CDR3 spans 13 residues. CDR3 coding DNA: TGCAGTGCTTGGGCCGGGGACTTCTATGGCTACACCTTC. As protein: CSAWAGDFYGYTF.

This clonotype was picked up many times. The CDR3 reads CASSSRTASLIGYTF. CDR3 in DNA: TGTGCCAGCAGCTCGCGGACAGCCAGTTTGATTGGCTACACCTTC. The chain uses TRBV7-9 and TRBJ1-2; maybe TRBD1 (6 bases). The CDR3 runs to 15 residues. Germline CDR1 SEHNR, CDR2 FQNEAQ (reference sequence). Trimming took 4 bases from V and 7 from J, leaving 19 bases between them.

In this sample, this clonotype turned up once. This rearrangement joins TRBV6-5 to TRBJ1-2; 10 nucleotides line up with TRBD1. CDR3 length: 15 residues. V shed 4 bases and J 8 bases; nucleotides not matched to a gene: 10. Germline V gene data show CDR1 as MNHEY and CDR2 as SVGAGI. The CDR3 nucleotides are TGTGCCAGCAGTTCCGCCGCCGGGACAGGGGCCGGCTACACCTTC. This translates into CASSSAAGTGAGYTF.

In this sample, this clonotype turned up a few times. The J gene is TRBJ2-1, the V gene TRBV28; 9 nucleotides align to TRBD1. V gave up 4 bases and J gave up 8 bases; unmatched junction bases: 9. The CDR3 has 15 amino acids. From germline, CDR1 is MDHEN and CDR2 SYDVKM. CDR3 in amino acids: CASSSPGTGIDEQFF. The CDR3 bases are TGTGCCAGCAGTTCTCCCGGGACAGGGATCGATGAGCAGTTCTTC.

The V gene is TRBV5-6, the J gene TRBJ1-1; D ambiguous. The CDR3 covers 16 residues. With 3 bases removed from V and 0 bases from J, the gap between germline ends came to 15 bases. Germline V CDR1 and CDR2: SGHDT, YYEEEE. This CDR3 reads CASSSTLRAVNTEAFF. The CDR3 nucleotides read TGTGCCAGCAGCTCGACCCTCCGGGCAGTGAACACTGAAGCTTTCTTT.